Shown below are 27 T cell receptor beta chains from a single sample sequenced in a study of vaccination and CD4 T cells after COVID-19. Treatment given: approximately 9-day PBMC culture with coronavirus spike peptide pools or control peptides (ViraFEST assay). Cultured CD4+ T cell DNA was sequenced using the Oncomine TCR Beta short-read assay. TCRdb re-analysed the PCR reads in MiXCR, keeping a single row per CDR3 protein. The sample has 15,000 to 20,000 distinct CDR3 sequences, approximately 60% seen once. These receptors have no identified antigens. Material: CD4+ T cells from blood, cultured in vitro. Receptors originate from a human donor who had recovered from COVID-19.

This clonotype has only one observation. V and J are TRBV5-1 and TRBJ1-2, with D tentatively TRBD1 (5 bases). This CDR3 comprises 14 residues. V lost 1 base and J lost 8, with 15 bases in between. Germline V CDR1 and CDR2: SGHRS, YFSETQ. The CDR3 is CASSLLGGVRGYTF. In DNA, the CDR3 is TGCGCCAGCAGCTTGTTGGGGGGTGTGAGGGGCTACACCTTC.

The V call is TRBV18, the J call TRBJ2-3, with TRBD1 matching over 9 bases. V lost 3 bases, J lost 2 bases, and 3 bases stayed unmatched. The CDR3 runs 15 residues. CDR1 KGHSH and CDR2 LQKENI come from the germline V gene. CDR3 loop: CASSPRDRVTDTQYF. In DNA form, the CDR3 reads TGTGCCAGCTCACCCCGGGACAGGGTCACAGATACGCAGTATTTT.

V is TRBV28 and J is TRBJ1-6; 8 bases are a match to TRBD1. V gave up 6 bases and J gave up 15 bases; unmatched junction bases: 13. Germline CDR1 reads MDHEN; CDR2 reads SYDVKM. The CDR3 runs 14 residues. DNA of the CDR3: TGTGCCAGCAGGCATGGACAGGGAGGAGGATTCCTCCACTTT. This translates into CASRHGQGGGFLHF. Using reference TRBV28 and TRBJ1-6 for the parts outside the CDR3, the full variable domain is DVKVTQSSRYLVKRTGEKVFLECVQDMDHENMFWYRQDPGLGLRLIYFSYDVKMKEKGDIPEGYSVSREKKERFSLILESASTNQTSMYLCASRHGQGGGFLHFGNGTRLTVT.

This clonotype has a handful of counts. V and J are TRBV15 and TRBJ2-7, with 9 bases matching TRBD2. CDR1 is LNHNV, CDR2 YYDKDF, per germline (reference sequence). J gave up 4 bases and V 1 base, and 8 bases lay outside the gene matches. CDR3 size: 16 residues. CDR3 region: CATSRGERTSEYEQYF. CDR3 DNA sequence: TGTGCCACCAGCAGAGGGGAGCGGACTAGCGAATACGAGCAGTACTTC.

CDR3 region: CASSLSRGSQPQHF. The CDR3 DNA reads TGTGCCAGCAGCTTGTCCAGGGGAAGTCAGCCCCAGCATTTT. The chain joins TRBV5-5 to TRBJ1-5; a possible D gene is TRBD1 (6 bases). The CDR3 sequence is 14 residues long. Between the trimmed V and J ends, which lost 1 base and 6 bases, there was a span of 11 bases. CDR1 SGHKS and CDR2 YYEKEE come from the germline V gene (reference sequence).

The sample holds a few counts of this clonotype. The chain links TRBV19 to TRBJ1-5; D might be TRBD1 (6 bases). CDR1 is LNHDA, CDR2 SQIVND, per germline (reference sequence). The V and J ends lost 2 bases and 11 bases respectively, with 19 bases between them. This CDR3 comprises 15 residues. CDR3 protein: CASSIIGGAGDTQHF. CDR3 in DNA: TGTGCCAGTAGTATAATTGGGGGCGCGGGGGACACCCAGCATTTT.

The chain is built from TRBV6-2 or TRBV6-3 and TRBJ2-5; the D is unclear. Germline CDR1 reads MNHEY; CDR2 reads SVGEGT. The CDR3 totals 13 residues. Trimming left V 2 bases short and J 4 bases short, with 8 bases between. The DNA of the CDR3 is TGTGCCAGCAGTTACGGTGGTCTAGAGACCCAGTACTTC. It specifies CASSYGGLETQYF.

The CDR3 loop is CATSTLTPTSTDSLSSYNEQFF. CDR3 nucleotides: TGTGCCACCAGCACCCTAACCCCAACTTCTACGGACTCCCTAAGCTCCTACAATGAGCAGTTCTTC. The chain joins TRBV15 to TRBJ2-1, with a weak D call TRBD2 (5 bases). Germline V gene lookup returns CDR1 LNHNV and CDR2 YYDKDF (reference sequence). This CDR3 region has 22 residues. Between the trimmed V and J ends, which lost 4 bases and 0 bases, there was a span of 31 bases.

This chain links TRBV6-1 with TRBJ1-5, with 8 bases identical to TRBD1. This CDR3 has 13 residues. J lost 4 bases, V lost 7 bases, and 3 bases had no gene match. The V gene's germline CDR1 is MNHNS and CDR2 SASEGT. Here the CDR3 reads CASTRDRNQPQHF. The DNA for the CDR3 is TGTGCCAGCACCCGGGACAGGAATCAGCCCCAGCATTTT.

This chain links TRBV4-1 with TRBJ2-3; 10 nucleotides line up with TRBD2. Germline CDR1 MGHRA, CDR2 YSYEKL. The junction had 18 bases not matched to a gene; V was cut back by 4 bases and J by 8 bases. The length of the CDR3 is 18 residues. CDR3 bases: TGCGCCAGCAGCCCCCTCAGCGGGAGGGCCCTAGGTATTGGTACGCAGTATTTT. Translated: CASSPLSGRALGIGTQYF.

This clonotype was counted only a few times. The chain combines TRBV20-1 with TRBJ1-2; a possible D gene is TRBD1 (5 bases). Germline V gene data show CDR1 as DFQATT and CDR2 as SNEGSKA (reference sequence). The CDR3 length is 14 residues. V was pared by 3 bases and J by 3 bases, with 14 bases between. This CDR3 reads CSARSEGIDYGYTF. The DNA of the CDR3 is TGCAGTGCTAGGTCCGAGGGGATTGACTATGGCTACACCTTC.

J is TRBJ1-2 and V is TRBV28; no reliable D call. The ends were cut back, 7 bases at V and 8 bases at J, with 14 bases in the middle. CDR3 length: 12 residues. Per germline, CDR1 MDHEN and CDR2 SYDVKM. CDR3 sequence reads: CASNHYSGGYTF. The CDR3 DNA follows: TGTGCCAGCAACCATTACTCGGGGGGCTACACCTTC.

The rearrangement links TRBV29-1 to TRBJ1-2; 8 nucleotides line up with TRBD1. The CDR3 consists of 14 residues. The ends lost 6 bases at V and 4 bases at J; junction bases unmatched: 10. Per germline, CDR1 SQVTM and CDR2 ANQGSEA. The CDR3 nucleotides read TGCAGCGTCGACCCAGGGGGCGCTGGCTATGGCTACACCTTC. Residues: CSVDPGGAGYGYTF.

This clonotype was seen a few times. The CDR3 reads CASSATGEYGYTF. In nucleotides, the CDR3 is TGTGCCAGCAGTGCGACAGGGGAGTATGGCTACACCTTC. The chain has TRBV6-1 and TRBJ1-2, with TRBD1 matching over 8 bases. The ends lost 4 bases at V and 5 bases at J; junction bases unmatched: 3. The CDR3 length is 13 residues. CDR1 is MNHNS, CDR2 SASEGT, per germline.

The DNA for the CDR3 is TGTGCCAGCACCGGGTTATCCAGGTTTAGCAATCAGCCCCAGCATTTT. Its translation: CASTGLSRFSNQPQHF. The chain links TRBV21-1 to TRBJ1-5; TRBD1 is taken as the D call from the table, unchecked against the DNA. TRBV21-1 counts as a pseudogene. CDR3 length: 16 residues.

CDR3 protein: CASSYGGAIMDSPLHF. As DNA, the CDR3 is TGTGCCAGCAGTTATGGGGGGGCAATTATGGATTCACCCCTCCACTTT. The rearrangement links TRBV6-5 to TRBJ1-6; TRBD1 is a possible D gene (6 bases). Trimming cost V 3 bases and J 8 bases, with 17 bases left between them. The germline V gene has CDR1 MNHEY and CDR2 SVGAGI. The CDR3 extends over 16 amino acids.

V and J are TRBV6-4 and TRBJ1-6; D perhaps matches TRBD1 (6 bases). The V end was cut by 9 bases, the J end by 8 bases, with 17 bases between. Germline CDR1 reads MRHNA; CDR2 reads SNTAGT. The CDR3 spans 14 residues. CDR3 amino acids: CARTRQAADSPLHF. The DNA of the CDR3 is TGTGCCAGGACCAGACAGGCGGCGGATTCACCCCTCCACTTT.

The chain employs TRBV27 and TRBJ2-7; 9 positions agree with TRBD1. V was pared by 0 bases and J by 1 base, with 13 bases of the junction left unmatched. The length of the CDR3 is 19 residues. CDR1 is MNHEY and CDR2 is SMNVEV in the germline V gene (reference sequence). CDR3 amino acids: CASSLSGTGFGGRSYEQYF. CDR3 DNA: TGTGCCAGCAGTTTATCGGGGACAGGGTTCGGGGGTCGGTCCTACGAGCAGTACTTC.

This clonotype was seen a handful of times. The chain combines TRBV12-3 or TRBV12-4 with TRBJ1-5; D not certain. The V and J ends lost 3 bases and 6 bases respectively, with 9 bases between them. The length of the CDR3 is 13 residues. The CDR3 DNA reads as TGTGCCAGCAGTTTTGGCGGCGGTCAGCCCCAGCATTTT. Translated, it gives CASSFGGGQPQHF.

The CDR3 DNA follows: TGTGCCAGTACCTCGGGAGGGGGCGCTGGGAACACTGAAGCTTTCTTT. Its protein product is CASTSGGGAGNTEAFF. The chain couples TRBV19 to TRBJ1-1; TRBD1 matches 7 bases. Trimming at V came to 7 bases and at J to 1 base, leaving 12 bases not matched to a gene. The CDR3 loop spans 16 amino acids. Germline V CDR1 and CDR2: LNHDA, SQIVND (reference sequence).

This chain connects TRBV7-9 to TRBJ1-2, with 9 bases fitting TRBD1. The J segment lost 4 bases and the V segment lost 7 bases, leaving 10 bases of the junction unmatched. The CDR3 consists of 15 residues. Germline values: CDR1 SEHNR, CDR2 FQNEAQ (reference sequence). DNA for the CDR3: TGTGCCAGCAAGACCGACAGGGGGATGGGCTATGGCTACACCTTC. Translating it yields CASKTDRGMGYGYTF. Based on the CDR3 plus reference TRBV7-9 and TRBJ1-2, the full variable domain is DTGVSQNPRHKITKRGQNVTFRCDPISEHNRLYWYRQTLGQGPEFLTYFQNEAQLEKSRLLSDRFSAERPKGSFSTLEIQRTEQGDSAMYLCASKTDRGMGYGYTFGSGTRLTVV.

The V and J genes are TRBV7-9 and TRBJ2-1; 9 bases are a match to TRBD2. CDR1 and CDR2 (germline): SEHNR, FQNEAQ (reference sequence). The V gene end was trimmed by 3 bases and the J gene end by 8 bases; junction bases not matched to a gene: 20. The CDR3 is 19 residues long. The CDR3 DNA follows: TGTGCCAGCAGCTTTGTCCCCTTATGGCGGGAGGGTCGGGTGGATGAGCAGTTCTTC. Translating gives CASSFVPLWREGRVDEQFF.

The J gene is TRBJ1-1, the V gene TRBV27, with D perhaps matching TRBD1 (6 bases). Germline V gene lookup returns CDR1 MNHEY and CDR2 SMNVEV (reference sequence). CDR3 length: 12 residues. The V end was cut by 2 bases, the J end by 10 bases, with 11 bases between. This CDR3 is CASSLTRGRAFF. CDR3 DNA: TGTGCCAGCAGTTTAACCAGGGGTCGAGCTTTCTTT.

This chain links TRBV20-1 with TRBJ1-1, with unresolved D. The V gene's germline CDR1 is DFQATT and CDR2 SNEGSKA (reference sequence). V was pared by 4 bases and J by 1 base, with 1 base between. The CDR3 runs to 10 residues. CDR3 amino acids: CSAKNTEAFF. As DNA, the CDR3 is TGCAGTGCTAAGAACACTGAAGCTTTCTTT.

The CDR3 nucleotides read TGTGCCAGCAGTCCCCTGTCGATGGGGACGGCTAATGAGCAGTTCTTC. Translation gives CASSPLSMGTANEQFF. The V gene is TRBV12-3 or TRBV12-4, the J gene TRBJ2-1; D is perhaps TRBD1 or TRBD2 (5 bases each). CDR3 length equals 16 residues. Trimming left V 5 bases short and J 7 bases short, with 21 bases between.

This clonotype was seen a single time. The rearrangement links TRBV6-1 to TRBJ2-7; a possible D gene is TRBD1 (5 bases). Trimming shortened V by 6 bases and J by 7 bases, and 19 bases separated the two germline ends. Germline lookup yields CDR1 MNHNS and CDR2 SASEGT. The CDR3 length is 14 residues. CDR3 region: CASSSGKGLGEQYF. The CDR3 bases are TGTGCCAGCAGCTCAGGGAAAGGTTTGGGGGAGCAGTACTTC.

The CDR3 bases are TGTGCCATCAGTGAGTCTGAGCGTCTCTATGGCTACACCTTC. Protein sequence: CAISESERLYGYTF. V gene TRBV10-3 combines with J gene TRBJ1-2; D gene ambiguous. The CDR3 is 14 residues long. V lost 0 bases and J 4 bases, leaving 9 bases between the germline ends. CDR1 and CDR2 from the germline V gene are ENHRY and SYGVKD.